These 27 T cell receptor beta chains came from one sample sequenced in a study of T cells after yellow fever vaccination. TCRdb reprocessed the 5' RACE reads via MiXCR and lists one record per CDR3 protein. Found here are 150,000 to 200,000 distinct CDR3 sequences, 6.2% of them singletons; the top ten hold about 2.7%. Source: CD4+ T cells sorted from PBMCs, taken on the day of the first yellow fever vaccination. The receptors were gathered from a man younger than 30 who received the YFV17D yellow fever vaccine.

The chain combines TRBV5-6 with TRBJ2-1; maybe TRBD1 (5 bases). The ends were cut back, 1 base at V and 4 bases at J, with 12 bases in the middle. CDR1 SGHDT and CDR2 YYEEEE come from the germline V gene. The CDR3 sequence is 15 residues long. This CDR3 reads CASSLYGQGYNEQFF. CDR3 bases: TGTGCCAGCAGCTTGTACGGACAAGGGTACAATGAGCAGTTCTTC. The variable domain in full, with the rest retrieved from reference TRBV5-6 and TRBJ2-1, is DAGVTQSPTHLIKTRGQQVTLRCSPKSGHDTVSWYQQALGQGPQFIFQYYEEEERQRGNFPDRFSGHQFPNYSSELNVNALLLGDSALYLCASSLYGQGYNEQFFGPGTRLTVL.

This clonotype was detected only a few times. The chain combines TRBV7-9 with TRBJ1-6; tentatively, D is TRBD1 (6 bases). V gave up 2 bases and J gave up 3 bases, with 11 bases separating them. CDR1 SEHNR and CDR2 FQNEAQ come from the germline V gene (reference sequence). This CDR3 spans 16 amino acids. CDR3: CASSLSQGNYNSPLHF. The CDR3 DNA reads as TGTGCCAGCAGCTTATCGCAGGGGAACTATAATTCACCCCTCCACTTT. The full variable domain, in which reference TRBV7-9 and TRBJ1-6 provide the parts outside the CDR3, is DTGVSQNPRHKITKRGQNVTFRCDPISEHNRLYWYRQTLGQGPEFLTYFQNEAQLEKSRLLSDRFSAERPKGSFSTLEIQRTEQGDSAMYLCASSLSQGNYNSPLHFGNGTRLTVT.

The CDR3 DNA is TGTGCCAGCAGCTTTTCTCCTAGCGGGGGGCAGGAGGAGCAGTTCTTC. Translation: CASSFSPSGGQEEQFF. The chain joins TRBV11-1 to TRBJ2-1, with 11 positions matching TRBD2. CDR3 length: 16 amino acids. The trim removed 3 bases at V and 10 bases at J, leaving 11 bases unmatched. In germline, CDR1 is SGHAT, CDR2 FQDESV (reference sequence).

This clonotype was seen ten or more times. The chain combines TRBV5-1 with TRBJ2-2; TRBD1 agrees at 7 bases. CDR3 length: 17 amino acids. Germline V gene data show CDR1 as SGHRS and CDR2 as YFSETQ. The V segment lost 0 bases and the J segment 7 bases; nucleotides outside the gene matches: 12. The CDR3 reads CASSLAPTGRAVGELFF. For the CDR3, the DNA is TGCGCCAGCAGCTTGGCCCCGACAGGGCGCGCCGTCGGGGAGCTGTTTTTT.

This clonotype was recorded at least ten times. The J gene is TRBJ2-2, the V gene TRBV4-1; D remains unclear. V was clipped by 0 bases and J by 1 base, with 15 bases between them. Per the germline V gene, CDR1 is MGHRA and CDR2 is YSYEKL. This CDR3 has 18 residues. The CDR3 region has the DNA TGCGCCAGCAGCCAAGATCAATGGGGTTTTGGGAACACCGGGGAGCTGTTTTTT. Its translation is CASSQDQWGFGNTGELFF.

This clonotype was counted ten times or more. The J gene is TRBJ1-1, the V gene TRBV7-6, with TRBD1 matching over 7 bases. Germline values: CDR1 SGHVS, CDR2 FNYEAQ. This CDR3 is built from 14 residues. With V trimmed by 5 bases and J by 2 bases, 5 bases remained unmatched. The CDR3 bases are TGTGCCAGCAGCCAGGGACAGACAAACACTGAAGCTTTCTTT. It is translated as CASSQGQTNTEAFF.

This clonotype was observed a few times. CDR3 coding DNA: TGCGCCAGCAGCTTGGCCGGGTCCAGGCAAGAGACCCAGTACTTC. Encoded protein: CASSLAGSRQETQYF. The chain joins TRBV5-1 to TRBJ2-5; D is unclear. V gave up 0 bases and J gave up 2 bases, with 11 bases separating them. This CDR3 has 15 residues. CDR1 SGHRS and CDR2 YFSETQ come from the germline V gene.

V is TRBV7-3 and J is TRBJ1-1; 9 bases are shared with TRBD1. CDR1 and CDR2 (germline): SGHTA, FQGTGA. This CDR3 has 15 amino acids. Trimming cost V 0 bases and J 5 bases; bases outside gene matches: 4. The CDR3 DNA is TGTGCCAGCAGCTTAACGGGACAGGGTTGGACTGAAGCTTTCTTT. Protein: CASSLTGQGWTEAFF.

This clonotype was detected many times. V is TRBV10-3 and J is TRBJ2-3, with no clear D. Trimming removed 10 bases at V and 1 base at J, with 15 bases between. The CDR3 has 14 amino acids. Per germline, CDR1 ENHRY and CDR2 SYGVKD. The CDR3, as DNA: TGTGCCACCCGAGCCCGAGGAGGCACAGATACGCAGTATTTT. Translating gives CATRARGGTDTQYF.

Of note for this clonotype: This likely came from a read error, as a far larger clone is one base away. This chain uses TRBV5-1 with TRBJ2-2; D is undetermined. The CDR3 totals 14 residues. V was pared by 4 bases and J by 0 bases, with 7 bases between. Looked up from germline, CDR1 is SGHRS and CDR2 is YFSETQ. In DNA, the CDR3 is TGCGCCAGCAGCGTGGCGCCGAACACCGGGGAGCTGTTTTTT. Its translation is CASSVAPNTGELFF.

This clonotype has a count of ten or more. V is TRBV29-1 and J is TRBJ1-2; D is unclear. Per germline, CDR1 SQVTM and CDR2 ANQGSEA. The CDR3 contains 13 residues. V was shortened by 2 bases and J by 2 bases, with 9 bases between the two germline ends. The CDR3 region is CSVEPGPNYGYTF. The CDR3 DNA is TGCAGCGTTGAACCCGGACCGAACTATGGCTACACCTTC.

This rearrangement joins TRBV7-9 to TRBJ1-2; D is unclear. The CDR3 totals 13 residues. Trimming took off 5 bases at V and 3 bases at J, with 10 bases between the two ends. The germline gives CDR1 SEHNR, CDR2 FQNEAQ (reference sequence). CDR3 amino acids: CASSTTLDYGYTF. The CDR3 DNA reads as TGTGCCAGCAGCACGACTCTGGACTATGGCTACACCTTC.

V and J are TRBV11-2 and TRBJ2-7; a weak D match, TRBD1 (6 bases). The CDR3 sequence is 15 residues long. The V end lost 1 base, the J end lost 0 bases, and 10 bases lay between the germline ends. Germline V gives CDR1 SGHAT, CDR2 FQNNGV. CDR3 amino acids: CASSLVPDSSYEQYF. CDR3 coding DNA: TGTGCCAGCAGCTTAGTCCCGGACAGCTCCTACGAGCAGTACTTC. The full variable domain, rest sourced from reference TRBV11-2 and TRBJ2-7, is EAGVAQSPRYKIIEKRQSVAFWCNPISGHATLYWYQQILGQGPKLLIQFQNNGVVDDSQLPKDRFSAERLKGVDSTLKIQPAKLEDSAVYLCASSLVPDSSYEQYFGPGTRLTVT.

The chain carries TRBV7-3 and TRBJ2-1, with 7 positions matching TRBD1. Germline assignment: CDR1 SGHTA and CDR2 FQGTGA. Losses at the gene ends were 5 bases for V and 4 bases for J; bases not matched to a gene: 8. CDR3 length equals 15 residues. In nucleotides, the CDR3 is TGTGCCAGCAGCCTCGCCGGGACAGATTACAATGAGCAGTTCTTC. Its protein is CASSLAGTDYNEQFF.

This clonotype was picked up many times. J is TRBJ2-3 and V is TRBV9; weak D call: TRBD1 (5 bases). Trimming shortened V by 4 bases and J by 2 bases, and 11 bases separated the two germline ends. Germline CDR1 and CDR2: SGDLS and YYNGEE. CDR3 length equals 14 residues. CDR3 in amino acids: CASSSRQTTDTQYF. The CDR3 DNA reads TGTGCCAGCAGCTCCAGACAGACCACAGATACGCAGTATTTT. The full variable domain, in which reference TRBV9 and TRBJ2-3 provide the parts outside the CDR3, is DSGVTQTPKHLITATGQRVTLRCSPRSGDLSVYWYQQSLDQGLQFLIQYYNGEERAKGNILERFSAQQFPDLHSELNLSSLELGDSALYFCASSSRQTTDTQYFGPGTRLTVL.

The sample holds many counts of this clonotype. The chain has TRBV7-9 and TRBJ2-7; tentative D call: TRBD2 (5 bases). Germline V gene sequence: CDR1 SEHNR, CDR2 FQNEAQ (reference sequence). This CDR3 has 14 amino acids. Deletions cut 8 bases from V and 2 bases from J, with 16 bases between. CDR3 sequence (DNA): TGTGCCAGCTTAAAGAACGACGGGACCTACGAGCAGTACTTC. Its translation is CASLKNDGTYEQYF.

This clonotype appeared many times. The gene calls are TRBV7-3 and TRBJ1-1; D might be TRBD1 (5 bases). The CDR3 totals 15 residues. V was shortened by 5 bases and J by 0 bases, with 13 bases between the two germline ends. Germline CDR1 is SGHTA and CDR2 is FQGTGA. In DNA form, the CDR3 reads TGTGCCAGCAGCCTGCGAAGGGGAATGAACACTGAAGCTTTCTTT. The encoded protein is CASSLRRGMNTEAFF.

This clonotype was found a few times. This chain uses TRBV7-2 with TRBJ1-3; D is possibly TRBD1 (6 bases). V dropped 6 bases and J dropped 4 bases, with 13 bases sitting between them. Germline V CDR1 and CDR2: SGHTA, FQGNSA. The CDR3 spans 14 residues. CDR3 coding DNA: TGTGCCAGCAGACCTACAGGGATCGGAAACACCATATATTTT. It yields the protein CASRPTGIGNTIYF.

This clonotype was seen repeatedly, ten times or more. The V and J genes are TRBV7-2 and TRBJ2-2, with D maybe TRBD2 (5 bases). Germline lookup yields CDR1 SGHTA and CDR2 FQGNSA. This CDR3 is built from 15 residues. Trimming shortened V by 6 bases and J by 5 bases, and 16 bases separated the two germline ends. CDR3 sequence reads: CASRRGLPGTGELFF. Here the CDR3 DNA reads TGTGCCAGCAGACGCGGGCTTCCGGGTACCGGGGAGCTGTTTTTT.

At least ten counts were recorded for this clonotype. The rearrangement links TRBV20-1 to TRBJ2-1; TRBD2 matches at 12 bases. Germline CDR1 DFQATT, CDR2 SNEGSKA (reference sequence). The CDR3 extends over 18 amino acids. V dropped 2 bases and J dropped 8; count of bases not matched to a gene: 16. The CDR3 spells CSARPSGGAVRVLDEQFF. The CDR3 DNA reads TGCAGTGCTAGACCTAGCGGGGGGGCGGTTAGAGTTCTCGATGAGCAGTTCTTC.

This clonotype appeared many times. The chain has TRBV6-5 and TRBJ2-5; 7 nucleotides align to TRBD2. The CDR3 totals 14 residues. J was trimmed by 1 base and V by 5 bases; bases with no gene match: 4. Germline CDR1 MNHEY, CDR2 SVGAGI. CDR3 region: CASSPQRGQETQYF. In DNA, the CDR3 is TGTGCCAGCAGTCCCCAGCGGGGCCAAGAGACCCAGTACTTC.

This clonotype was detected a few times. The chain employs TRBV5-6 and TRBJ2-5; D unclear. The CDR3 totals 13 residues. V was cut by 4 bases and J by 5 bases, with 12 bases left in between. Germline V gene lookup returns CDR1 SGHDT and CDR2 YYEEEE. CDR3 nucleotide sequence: TGTGCCAGCAGCCGGACGGCCAGGGAGACCCAGTACTTC. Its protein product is CASSRTARETQYF.

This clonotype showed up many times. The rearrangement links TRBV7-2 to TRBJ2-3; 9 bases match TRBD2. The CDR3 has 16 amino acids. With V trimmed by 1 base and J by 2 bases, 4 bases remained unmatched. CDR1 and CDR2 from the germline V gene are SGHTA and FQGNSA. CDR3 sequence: CASSLVGGGDTDTQYF. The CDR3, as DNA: TGTGCCAGCAGCTTAGTAGGCGGGGGGGACACAGATACGCAGTATTTT.

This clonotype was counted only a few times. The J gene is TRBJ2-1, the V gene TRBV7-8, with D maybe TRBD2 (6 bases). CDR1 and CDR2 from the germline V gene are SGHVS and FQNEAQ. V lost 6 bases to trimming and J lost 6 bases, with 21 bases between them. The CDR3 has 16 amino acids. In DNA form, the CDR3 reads TGTGCCAGCAGTCCCTCGACGGGGGTCCGGACCAATGAGCAGTTCTTC. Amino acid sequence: CASSPSTGVRTNEQFF.

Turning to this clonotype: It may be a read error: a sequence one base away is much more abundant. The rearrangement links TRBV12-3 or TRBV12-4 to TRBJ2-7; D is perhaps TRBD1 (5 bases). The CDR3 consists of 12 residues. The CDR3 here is CTSSFPGSAQYF. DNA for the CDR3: TGTACCAGCAGTTTCCCAGGGTCGGCCCAGTACTTC.

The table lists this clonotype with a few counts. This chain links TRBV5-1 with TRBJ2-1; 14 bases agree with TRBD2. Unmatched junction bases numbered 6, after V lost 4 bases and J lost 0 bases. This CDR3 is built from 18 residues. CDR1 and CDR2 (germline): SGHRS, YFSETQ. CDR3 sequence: CASSGQGLAGASYNEQFF. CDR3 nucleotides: TGCGCCAGCAGCGGACAGGGACTAGCGGGGGCCTCCTACAATGAGCAGTTCTTC.

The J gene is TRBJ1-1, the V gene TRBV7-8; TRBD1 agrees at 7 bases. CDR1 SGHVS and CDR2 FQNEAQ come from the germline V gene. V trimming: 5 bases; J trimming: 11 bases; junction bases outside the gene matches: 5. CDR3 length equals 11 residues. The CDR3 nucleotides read TGTGCCAGCAGCCGCGACAGGGCGGCTTTCTTT. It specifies CASSRDRAAFF.